These 22 T cell receptor beta chains were all obtained from the same sample, sequenced in a study of blood T cell repertoires in COVID-19. Sequenced by immunoSEQ multiplex PCR; TCRdb stores in-frame clones only, minus some. The sample comprises roughly 480,000 clones, roughly 87% of which are singletons, and 0.7% to 1% rests with the top ten. The sequencing input was peripheral blood. These receptors all stem from a man aged 18 to 29 with COVID-19, enrolled during active disease.

This clone was seen a handful of times. CDR3 in DNA: TGTGCCATCAGTGAGTCGATGTCGGACTTTGGCTACACCTTC. Its protein product is CAISESMSDFGYTF. This rearrangement joins TRBV10-3 to TRBJ1-2, with no clear D. Germline CDR1 reads ENHRY; CDR2 reads SYGVKD. Trimming took off 0 bases at V and 7 bases at J, with 12 bases between the two ends. CDR3 length: 14 residues.

J is TRBJ2-7 and V is TRBV4-1; 8 bases are shared with TRBD2. The germline V gene encodes CDR1 MGHRA and CDR2 YSYEKL. The V segment lost 3 bases and the J segment 5 bases; nucleotides outside the gene matches: 3. The CDR3 spans 13 residues. In DNA, the CDR3 is TGCGCCAGCAGCCAGGGACTAGTGGACGAGCAGTACTTC. This translates into CASSQGLVDEQYF.

The V gene is TRBV6-2 or TRBV6-3, the J gene TRBJ2-7, with 8 bases fitting TRBD1. This CDR3 is 14 amino acids long. Trimming cost V 5 bases and J 5 bases; bases outside gene matches: 8. CDR1 is MNHEY and CDR2 is SVGEGT in the germline V gene. The chain's CDR3 is CASSLDRVLNEQYF. The CDR3 DNA is TGTGCCAGCAGTCTGGACAGGGTGTTGAACGAGCAGTACTTC.

J is TRBJ1-1 and V is TRBV19, with D unclear. This CDR3 is 13 amino acids long. V shed 7 bases and J shed 0 bases, with 9 bases lying between them. CDR1 LNHDA and CDR2 SQIVND come from the germline V gene (reference sequence). CDR3 sequence reads: CASIVGVNTEAFF. DNA of the CDR3: TGTGCCAGTATAGTCGGTGTGAACACTGAAGCTTTCTTT.

This sequence joins TRBV5-4 and TRBJ1-2; a possible D gene is TRBD1 (5 bases). Trimming cost V 4 bases and J 4 bases, with 17 bases left between them. The CDR3 runs 15 residues. Germline CDR1 is SGHNT and CDR2 is YYREEE (reference sequence). The CDR3 DNA sequence: TGTGCCAGCAGCACAGTCCAGGGTAAGGGCTATGGCTACACCTTC. Protein: CASSTVQGKGYGYTF.

V gene TRBV9 combines with J gene TRBJ1-1; D may be TRBD1 (6 bases). The germline V gene encodes CDR1 SGDLS and CDR2 YYNGEE. V was trimmed by 0 bases and J by 1 base, leaving 10 bases between them. The CDR3 totals 15 residues. The CDR3 loop is CASSVDGQSNTEAFF. In nucleotides, the CDR3 is TGTGCCAGCAGCGTAGACGGACAGTCGAACACTGAAGCTTTCTTT.

The chain combines TRBV11-2 with TRBJ1-6; possible D gene TRBD1, 6 bases. CDR3 length equals 15 residues. Germline CDR1 and CDR2: SGHAT and FQNNGV. Deletions cut 5 bases from V and 6 bases from J, with 14 bases between. CDR3 amino acids: CASSNHRASNSPLHF. The CDR3 DNA is TGTGCCAGCAGCAACCACAGGGCCTCTAATTCACCCCTCCACTTT.

The chain uses TRBV12-5 and TRBJ2-5; 9 nucleotides agree with TRBD1. CDR1 and CDR2 (germline): LGHNT, FRNRAP. Losses at the gene ends were 7 bases for V and 2 bases for J; bases not matched to a gene: 8. The CDR3 consists of 15 residues. CDR3: CASVVGTGIQETQYF. The CDR3 bases are TGTGCTAGTGTCGTCGGGACAGGGATACAAGAGACCCAGTACTTC.

The chain couples TRBV7-9 to TRBJ2-1; 8 bases align to TRBD1. The CDR3 is 16 residues long. Looked up from germline, CDR1 is SEHNR and CDR2 is FQNEAQ (reference sequence). V gave up 2 bases and J gave up 9 bases; unmatched junction bases: 12. The CDR3 region has the DNA TGTGCCAGCAGCTTAATGTCAGGGGGCTTCTTAGGTGAGCAGTTCTTC. This codes for CASSLMSGGFLGEQFF.

As for this clone: The same CDR3 can be traced to other DNA sequences in this sample. The genes are TRBV5-1 and TRBJ2-3; D is possibly TRBD2 (6 bases). Germline V CDR1 and CDR2: SGHRS, YFSETQ. CDR3 length: 14 amino acids. Trimming stripped 0 bases from V and 3 bases from J, with 8 bases between. The CDR3 sequence: CASSLEAGTDTQYF. CDR3 bases: TGCGCCAGCAGCTTGGAGGCGGGAACAGATACGCAGTATTTT.

The chain uses TRBV5-4 and TRBJ2-7; tentatively, D is TRBD2 (5 bases). Germline V CDR1 and CDR2: SGHNT, YYREEE (reference sequence). This CDR3 region has 13 residues. V lost 4 bases and J lost 2, with 10 bases in between. The CDR3 loop is CASSTEEAYEQYF. The CDR3 nucleotides read TGTGCCAGCAGCACGGAGGAGGCCTACGAGCAGTACTTC.

Comments on this clone: Other DNA sequences of this sample code for an identical CDR3. This sequence joins TRBV4-2 and TRBJ2-1, with TRBD2 as a possible D gene (6 bases). This CDR3 is 13 amino acids long. Looked up from germline, CDR1 is LGHNA and CDR2 is YNFKEQ. Trimming stripped 1 base from V and 5 bases from J, with 6 bases between. CDR3 coding DNA: TGTGCCAGCAGCCAAGCGGGGGACAATGAGCAGTTCTTC. Residues: CASSQAGDNEQFF.

V and J are TRBV27 and TRBJ1-1; 9 nucleotides agree with TRBD1. The V gene end was trimmed by 3 bases and the J gene end by 11 bases; junction bases not matched to a gene: 10. The CDR3 has 14 residues. Germline V CDR1 and CDR2: MNHEY, SMNVEV (reference sequence). The CDR3 loop is CASSFGQGSYEAFF. The CDR3 DNA sequence: TGTGCCAGCAGTTTCGGACAGGGGAGTTATGAGGCTTTCTTT.

The chain carries TRBV4-2 and TRBJ2-3, with D possibly TRBD2 on 5 matching bases. CDR1 LGHNA and CDR2 YNFKEQ come from the germline V gene. Trimming shortened V by 6 bases and J by 0 bases, and 10 bases separated the two germline ends. The CDR3 spans 14 residues. The CDR3 is CASRASGSTDTQYF. DNA for the CDR3: TGTGCCAGCAGGGCCTCGGGGAGCACAGATACGCAGTATTTT.

V usage is TRBV28 and J usage is TRBJ2-3, with D perhaps matching TRBD2 (5 bases). Trimming took off 6 bases at V and 4 bases at J, with 8 bases between the two ends. CDR3 length: 12 residues. Germline CDR1 reads MDHEN; CDR2 reads SYDVKM. The CDR3 loop reads CASRVRADTQYF. The CDR3 region has the DNA TGTGCCAGCAGAGTGAGGGCAGATACGCAGTATTTT.

V usage is TRBV3-1 (or the pseudogene TRBV3-2) and J usage is TRBJ1-5; TRBD1 matches 11 bases. This CDR3 spans 16 amino acids. V shed 5 bases and J 0 bases; nucleotides not matched to a gene: 3. Germline-derived CDR1 and CDR2 are LGHDT and YNNKEL (reference sequence). The CDR3 loop reads CASSGDRGYSNQPQHF. CDR3 bases: TGTGCCAGCAGCGGGGACAGGGGGTATAGCAATCAGCCCCAGCATTTT.

This rearrangement joins TRBV18 to TRBJ1-1, with TRBD1 matching over 8 bases. There are 14 residues in the CDR3. CDR1 is KGHSH, CDR2 LQKENI, per germline. The ends lost 6 bases at V and 11 bases at J; junction bases unmatched: 14. CDR3 region: CASSGGQGAVDAFF. CDR3 coding DNA: TGTGCCAGCTCCGGGGGCCAGGGGGCTGTGGACGCTTTCTTT.

The J gene is TRBJ2-7, the V gene TRBV19; tentative D call: TRBD2 (5 bases). This CDR3 is built from 13 residues. V was trimmed by 3 bases and J by 6 bases, leaving 12 bases between them. Germline V lookup: CDR1 LNHDA, CDR2 SQIVND (reference sequence). The CDR3 loop is CASSMVLGAEQYF. Here the CDR3 DNA reads TGTGCCAGTAGTATGGTACTAGGCGCCGAGCAGTACTTC.

This chain links TRBV3-1 (or the pseudogene TRBV3-2) with TRBJ1-1; 9 bases are a match to TRBD1. Germline-derived CDR1 and CDR2 are LGHDT and YNNKEL (reference sequence). V lost 9 bases to trimming and J lost 3 bases; unmatched junction nucleotides: 2. This CDR3 has 12 residues. For the CDR3, the DNA is TGTGCCAGGACAGGGGGAGACACTGAAGCTTTCTTT. Protein: CARTGGDTEAFF.

V usage is TRBV6-5 and J usage is TRBJ2-7; 7 bases match TRBD1. Germline CDR1 is MNHEY and CDR2 is SVGAGI. Trimming took 6 bases from V and 3 from J; bases not matched to a gene: 5. CDR3 length: 13 amino acids. The CDR3 region is CASRHGQVYEQYF. The CDR3 DNA is TGTGCCAGCAGGCACGGACAGGTCTACGAGCAGTACTTC.

The chain recombines TRBV19 with TRBJ2-6; unclear D gene. The CDR3 spans 13 residues. In germline, CDR1 is LNHDA, CDR2 SQIVND (reference sequence). The ends were cut back, 5 bases at V and 4 bases at J, with 6 bases in the middle. The CDR3 nucleotides read TGTGCCAGTAGTGTATCGGGGGCCAACGTCCTGACTTTC. Encoded protein: CASSVSGANVLTF. The full variable domain, in which reference TRBV19 and TRBJ2-6 provide the parts outside the CDR3, is DGGITQSPKYLFRKEGQNVTLSCEQNLNHDAMYWYRQDPGQGLRLIYYSQIVNDFQKGDIAEGYSVSREKKESFPLTVTSAQKNPTAFYLCASSVSGANVLTFGAGSRLTVL.

The V call is TRBV27, the J call TRBJ2-7; TRBD2 matches 11 bases. The V gene's germline CDR1 is MNHEY and CDR2 SMNVEV (reference sequence). The ends lost 5 bases at V and 2 bases at J; junction bases unmatched: 11. The CDR3 sequence is 17 residues long. DNA of the CDR3: TGTGCCAGCAGTCCTATTTCGATAGCGGGGGGGACCTACGAGCAGTACTTC. Protein sequence: CASSPISIAGGTYEQYF.